A single sample is the source of the 13 T cell receptor beta chains below, sequenced in a study of cytomegalovirus exposure and HLA in healthy donors. PCR was performed using 60 Vbeta and 13 Jbeta primers. Produced via immunoSEQ multiplex PCR; TCRdb's table is partial and in-frame only. The sample yields 100,000 to 150,000 clones, 77% seen once. Sample: PBMCs. The receptors derive from a human donor in good health.

The chain combines TRBV28 with TRBJ1-2; D remains ambiguous. Germline V CDR1 and CDR2: MDHEN, SYDVKM. This CDR3 has 12 residues. Trimming took off 3 bases at V and 5 bases at J, with 7 bases between the two ends. CDR3 nucleotide sequence: TGTGCCAGCAGTTTGCGACAATATGGCTACACCTTC. Translating it yields CASSLRQYGYTF.

This rearrangement joins TRBV29-1 to TRBJ2-7; 11 bases are shared with TRBD1. The CDR3 is made up of 14 amino acids. The germline CDR1 and CDR2 sequences are SQVTM and ANQGSEA. The ends lost 6 bases at V and 3 bases at J; junction bases unmatched: 7. CDR3 bases: TGCAGCGTGTACCCAGGGACAGGGGGCTACGAGCAGTACTTC. The encoded protein is CSVYPGTGGYEQYF.

This clone was picked up a small number of times. A read error may account for a junction end that differs from germline. CDR3 in amino acids: CASSARLAGGMGF. DNA of the CDR3: TGTGCTAGCAGCGCGCGACTAGCGGGAGGGATGGGTTTC. The chain joins TRBV7-7 to TRBJ2-7; TRBD2 matches 14 bases. The V gene's germline CDR1 is SSHAT and CDR2 FNYEAQ (reference sequence). The CDR3 runs to 13 residues.

The chain is built from TRBV5-4 and TRBJ2-3; 7 bases are a match to TRBD2. Germline loops: CDR1 SGHNT, CDR2 YYREEE (reference sequence). Germline trimming cut 0 bases from V and 0 bases from J; bases unmatched to any gene: 4. The CDR3 sequence is 16 residues long. The CDR3 loop is CASSLGGSGSTDTQYF. The CDR3 DNA sequence: TGTGCCAGCAGCTTGGGGGGTAGCGGGAGCACAGATACGCAGTATTTT.

V and J are TRBV18 and TRBJ2-3, with 11 positions matching TRBD2. After removal of 1 base from V and 6 bases from J, the junction contained 12 bases not matched to a gene. This CDR3 is built from 18 residues. Germline CDR1 reads KGHSH; CDR2 reads LQKENI. This chain's CDR3 is CASSPLPRTSGREDTQYF. The CDR3 DNA follows: TGTGCCAGCTCACCACTCCCTAGGACTAGCGGGCGGGAGGATACGCAGTATTTT.

V gene TRBV4-1 combines with J gene TRBJ2-1, with D possibly TRBD2 on 5 matching bases. Germline loops: CDR1 MGHRA, CDR2 YSYEKL. The CDR3 runs to 18 residues. The V and J ends lost 2 bases and 1 base respectively, with 18 bases between them. CDR3 protein: CASSQPFPPSGSYNEQFF. The CDR3 DNA sequence: TGCGCCAGCAGCCAACCGTTCCCTCCCAGCGGATCCTACAATGAGCAGTTCTTC.

V is TRBV6-1 and J is TRBJ1-5, with a tentative D call TRBD1 (6 bases). This CDR3 has 16 residues. The germline CDR1 and CDR2 sequences are MNHNS and SASEGT. V was clipped by 2 bases and J by 0 bases, with 11 bases between them. The CDR3 is CASSEFEGVSNQPQHF. The DNA for the CDR3 is TGTGCCAGCAGTGAATTTGAGGGGGTTAGCAATCAGCCCCAGCATTTT.

The CDR3 reads CASSLGSGGANVLTF. In nucleotides, the CDR3 is TGTGCCAGCAGCCTCGGGTCGGGGGGGGCCAACGTCCTGACTTTC. The chain uses TRBV14 and TRBJ2-6, with D possibly matching TRBD2 (5 bases). CDR3 length: 15 amino acids. CDR1 is SGHDN and CDR2 is FVKESK in the germline V gene. V was cut by 4 bases and J by 4 bases, with 11 bases left in between.

This chain joins TRBV19 and TRBJ1-5; 10 nucleotides line up with TRBD1. The CDR3 loop spans 15 amino acids. Germline values: CDR1 LNHDA, CDR2 SQIVND (reference sequence). Trimming removed 5 bases from V and 3 bases from J; junction bases left unmatched: 4. This CDR3 is CASSPGQGVNQPQHF. CDR3 in DNA: TGTGCCAGTAGTCCCGGACAGGGGGTCAATCAGCCCCAGCATTTT.

J is TRBJ1-5 and V is TRBV2; a possible D gene is TRBD1 (5 bases). Trimming stripped 2 bases from V and 0 bases from J, with 14 bases between. The V gene's germline CDR1 is SNHLY and CDR2 FYNNEI. The CDR3 sequence is 17 residues long. The CDR3 loop reads CASSELGAELSNQPQHF. The CDR3 nucleotides read TGTGCCAGCAGTGAACTAGGGGCCGAACTTAGCAATCAGCCCCAGCATTTT.

The table lists this clone with a count of one. V gene TRBV28 combines with J gene TRBJ1-1; D is unclear. Germline-derived CDR1 and CDR2 are MDHEN and SYDVKM. The CDR3 sequence is 12 residues long. Trimming removed 6 bases from V and 3 bases from J, with 8 bases in between. This CDR3 reads CASRYSYTEAFF. The CDR3 DNA reads TGTGCCAGCAGATACAGTTACACTGAAGCTTTCTTT. The whole variable domain, filled in from reference TRBV28 and TRBJ1-1, reads DVKVTQSSRYLVKRTGEKVFLECVQDMDHENMFWYRQDPGLGLRLIYFSYDVKMKEKGDIPEGYSVSREKKERFSLILESASTNQTSMYLCASRYSYTEAFFGQGTRLTVV.

This chain uses TRBV6-6 with TRBJ2-1, with D hard to call. Germline V CDR1 and CDR2: MNHNY, SVGAGI (reference sequence). Deletions cut 6 bases from V and 0 bases from J, with 12 bases between. There are 15 residues in the CDR3. CDR3 region: CASSLAVSSYNEQFF. The CDR3 DNA reads TGTGCCAGCAGCCTCGCGGTAAGCTCCTACAATGAGCAGTTCTTC.

J is TRBJ1-5 and V is TRBV9; TRBD1 matches 12 bases. V was clipped by 4 bases and J by 1 base; unmatched bases: 6. CDR3 length: 17 residues. Per the germline V gene, CDR1 is SGDLS and CDR2 is YYNGEE. CDR3 nucleotide sequence: TGTGCCAGCAGCCCGGGGACAGGGGGCCCGAGCAATCAGCCCCAGCATTTT. Protein sequence: CASSPGTGGPSNQPQHF. Looking up the rest from reference TRBV9 and TRBJ1-5 gives the full variable domain: DSGVTQTPKHLITATGQRVTLRCSPRSGDLSVYWYQQSLDQGLQFLIQYYNGEERAKGNILERFSAQQFPDLHSELNLSSLELGDSALYFCASSPGTGGPSNQPQHFGDGTRLSIL.